A selection of T cell receptor beta chains follows, all from one sample in a study of shared clonotypes between healthy human individuals. Sequenced by immunoSEQ multiplex PCR; TCRdb stores in-frame clones only, minus some. Found here are 450,000 to 650,000 clones, about 80% of them singletons; the top ten hold around 11%. Sequenced: PBMCs. The receptors were gathered from a woman aged 35 to 49 in good health. Some clones in this sample may be carry-over from other donors' samples. CDR3s include the opening cysteine and the closing phenylalanine or tryptophan. A D gene is named only where the DNA matches it firmly. Where a row states a size, it is once, few, many or the class of an expanded clone; other rows omit it.

-,TRBV28,-,CASSPPYDEQFF
-,TRBV18,TRBD2,CASSPTSGSPYEQYF
-,TRBV18,-,CASSPRVGSRYGYTF
-,TRBV7-6,TRBD1,CASSPRTGGSYNEQFF
-,TRBV5-1,TRBD2,CASSETSGSYNEQFF
-,TRBV7-2,-,CASSLSLAGQPQHF
once,TRBV29-1,TRBD2,CSVSLAGTPYEQYF
-,TRBV9,-,CASSVGANEQFF
-,TRBV30,-,CAWSPGPSYEQYF
once,TRBV7-9,-,CASTQTGNRHLHF
few,TRBV27,-,CASSGVSSYNEQFF
-,TRBV27,TRBD2,CARKHRLLAGVLEQYF
-,TRBV2,-,CASGYRARNTEAFF
-,TRBV5-1,-,CASSLALAENTEAFF
many,TRBV28,TRBD2,CASSRQREADTQYF
-,TRBV7-3,-,CASSSRPTETQYF
-,TRBV19,-,CASSKSWGTAVFYGYTF